This TCR beta chain was sequenced in a study of control samples from healthy donors and cancer patients. The table came from immunoSEQ multiplex PCR; TCRdb's copy has only in-frame clones and leaves some out. The sample lists 90,000 to 120,000 clones, just under 85% occurring once. Trimming removed 2 bases from V and 0 bases from J, with 15 bases in between. The CDR3 covers 17 residues. The germline CDR1 and CDR2 sequences are MNHEY and SMNVEV (reference sequence). The J gene is TRBJ2-3, the V gene TRBV27; TRBD2 is a possible D gene (7 bases). This TCR derives from a man between 18 and 29 years old in good health. The sample was blood. CDR3 in DNA: TGTGCCAGCAGTTTAGCGGGGGCCGGGGGTAGCACAGATACGCAGTATTTT. Residues: CASSLAGAGGSTDTQYF.